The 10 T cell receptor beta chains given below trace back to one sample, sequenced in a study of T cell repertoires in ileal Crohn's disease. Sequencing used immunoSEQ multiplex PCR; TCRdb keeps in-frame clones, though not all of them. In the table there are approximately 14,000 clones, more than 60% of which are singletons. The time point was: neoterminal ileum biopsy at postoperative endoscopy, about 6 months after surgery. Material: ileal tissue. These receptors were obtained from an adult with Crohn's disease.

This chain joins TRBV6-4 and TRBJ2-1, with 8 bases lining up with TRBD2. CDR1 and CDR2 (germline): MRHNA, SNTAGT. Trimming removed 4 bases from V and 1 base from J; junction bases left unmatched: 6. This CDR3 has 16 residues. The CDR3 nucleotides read TGTGCCAGCAGTGGCACCCCTAGCGGGTCCTACAATGAGCAGTTCTTC. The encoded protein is CASSGTPSGSYNEQFF.

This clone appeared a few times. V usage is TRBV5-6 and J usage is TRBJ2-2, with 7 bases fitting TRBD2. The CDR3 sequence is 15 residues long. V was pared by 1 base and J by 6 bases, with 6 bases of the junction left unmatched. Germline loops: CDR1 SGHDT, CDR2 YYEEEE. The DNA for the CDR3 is TGTGCCAGCAGCTTGTCGGGCGGGAGCCCCGGGGAGCTGTTTTTT. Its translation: CASSLSGGSPGELFF.

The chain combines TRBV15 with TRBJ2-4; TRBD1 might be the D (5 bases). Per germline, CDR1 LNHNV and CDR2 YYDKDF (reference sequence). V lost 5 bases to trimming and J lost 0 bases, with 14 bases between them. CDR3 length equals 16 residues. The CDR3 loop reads CATSPTRTLAKNIQYF. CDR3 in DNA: TGTGCCACCAGCCCCACTCGGACACTAGCCAAAAACATTCAGTACTTC.

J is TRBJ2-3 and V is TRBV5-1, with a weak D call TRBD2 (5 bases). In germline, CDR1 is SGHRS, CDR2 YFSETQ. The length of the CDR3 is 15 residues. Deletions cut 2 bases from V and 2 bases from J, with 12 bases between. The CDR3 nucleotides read TGCGCCAGCAGCTTAGAGAGGCTAGCCACAGATACGCAGTATTTT. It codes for CASSLERLATDTQYF.

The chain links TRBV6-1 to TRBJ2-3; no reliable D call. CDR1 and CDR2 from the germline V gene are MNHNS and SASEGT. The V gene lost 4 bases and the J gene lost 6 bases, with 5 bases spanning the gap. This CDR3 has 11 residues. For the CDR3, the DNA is TGTGCCAGCAGTGGGTGGGATACGCAGTATTTT. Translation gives CASSGWDTQYF.

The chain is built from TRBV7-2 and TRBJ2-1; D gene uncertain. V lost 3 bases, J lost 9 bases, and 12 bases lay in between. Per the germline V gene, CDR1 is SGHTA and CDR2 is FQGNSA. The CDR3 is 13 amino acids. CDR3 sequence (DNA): TGTGCCAGCAGCTTGAATGGTGGTGGTGAGCAGTTCTTC. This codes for CASSLNGGGEQFF.

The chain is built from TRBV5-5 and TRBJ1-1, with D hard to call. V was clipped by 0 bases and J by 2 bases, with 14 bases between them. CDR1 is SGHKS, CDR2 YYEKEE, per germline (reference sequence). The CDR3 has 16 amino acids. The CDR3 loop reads CASSLGTRQINTEAFF. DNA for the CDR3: TGTGCCAGCAGCTTGGGCACGAGGCAGATAAACACTGAAGCTTTCTTT.

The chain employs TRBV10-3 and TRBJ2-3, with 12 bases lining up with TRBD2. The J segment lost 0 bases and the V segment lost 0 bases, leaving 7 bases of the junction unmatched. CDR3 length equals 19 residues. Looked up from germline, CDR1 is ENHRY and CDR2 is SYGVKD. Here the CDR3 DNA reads TGTGCCATCAGTGAGTCGGGGCTCCTAGCGGGAGGGAGCACAGATACGCAGTATTTT. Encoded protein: CAISESGLLAGGSTDTQYF.

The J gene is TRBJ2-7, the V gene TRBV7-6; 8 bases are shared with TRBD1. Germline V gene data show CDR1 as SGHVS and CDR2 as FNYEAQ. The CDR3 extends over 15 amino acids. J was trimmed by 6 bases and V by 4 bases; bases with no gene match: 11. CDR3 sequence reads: CASSSKGQGSSEQYF. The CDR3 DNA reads TGTGCCAGCAGCTCTAAAGGACAGGGATCGAGCGAGCAGTACTTC. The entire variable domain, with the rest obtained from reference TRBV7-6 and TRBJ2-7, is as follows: GAGVSQSPRYKVTKRGQDVALRCDPISGHVSLYWYRQALGQGPEFLTYFNYEAQQDKSGLPNDRFSAERPEGSISTLTIQRTEQRDSAMYRCASSSKGQGSSEQYFGPGTRLTVT.

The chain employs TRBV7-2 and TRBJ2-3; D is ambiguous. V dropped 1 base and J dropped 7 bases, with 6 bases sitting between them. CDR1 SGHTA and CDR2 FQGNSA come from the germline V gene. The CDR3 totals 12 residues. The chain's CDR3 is CASSLVAHTQYF. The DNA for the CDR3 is TGTGCCAGCAGCTTAGTGGCGCATACGCAGTATTTT.